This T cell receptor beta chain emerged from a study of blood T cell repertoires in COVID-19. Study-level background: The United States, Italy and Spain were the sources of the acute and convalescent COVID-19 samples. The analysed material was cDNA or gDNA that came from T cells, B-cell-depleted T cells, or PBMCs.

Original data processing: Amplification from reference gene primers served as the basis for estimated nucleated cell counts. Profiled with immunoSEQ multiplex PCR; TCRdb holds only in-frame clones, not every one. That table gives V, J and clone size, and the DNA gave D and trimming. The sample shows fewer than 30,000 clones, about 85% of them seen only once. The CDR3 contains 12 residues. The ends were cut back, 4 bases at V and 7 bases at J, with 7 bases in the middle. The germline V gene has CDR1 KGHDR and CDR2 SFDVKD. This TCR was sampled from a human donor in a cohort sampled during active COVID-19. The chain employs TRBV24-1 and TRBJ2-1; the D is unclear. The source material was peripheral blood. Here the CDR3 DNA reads TGTGCCACCAGTGACAGGCCAAATGAGCAGTTCTTC. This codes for CATSDRPNEQFF.